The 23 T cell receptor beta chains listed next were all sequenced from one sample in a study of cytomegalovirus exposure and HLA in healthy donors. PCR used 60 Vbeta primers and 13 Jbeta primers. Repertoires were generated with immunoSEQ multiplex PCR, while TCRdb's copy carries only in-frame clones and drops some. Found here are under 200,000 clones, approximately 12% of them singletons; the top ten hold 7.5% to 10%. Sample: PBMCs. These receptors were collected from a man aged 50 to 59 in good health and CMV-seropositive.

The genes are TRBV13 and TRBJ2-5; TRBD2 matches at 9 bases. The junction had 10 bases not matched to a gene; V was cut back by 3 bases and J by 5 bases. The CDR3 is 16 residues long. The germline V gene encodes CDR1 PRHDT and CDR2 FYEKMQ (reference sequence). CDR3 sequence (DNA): TGTGCCAGCAGCTTTCGGGCTAGCGGGGTTGGGGAGACCCAGTACTTC. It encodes CASSFRASGVGETQYF.

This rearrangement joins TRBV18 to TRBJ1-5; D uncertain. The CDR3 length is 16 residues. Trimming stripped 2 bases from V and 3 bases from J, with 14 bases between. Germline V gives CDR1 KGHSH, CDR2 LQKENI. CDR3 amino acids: CASSPSFGDLNQPQHF. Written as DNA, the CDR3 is TGTGCCAGCTCACCAAGCTTTGGAGATCTCAATCAGCCCCAGCATTTT.

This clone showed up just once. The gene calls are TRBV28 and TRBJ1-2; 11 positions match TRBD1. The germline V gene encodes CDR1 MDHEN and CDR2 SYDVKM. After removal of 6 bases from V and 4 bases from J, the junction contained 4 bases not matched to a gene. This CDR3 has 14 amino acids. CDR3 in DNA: TGTGCCAGCAGCTTCGGGACAGGGGGCTATGGCTACACCTTC. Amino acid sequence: CASSFGTGGYGYTF.

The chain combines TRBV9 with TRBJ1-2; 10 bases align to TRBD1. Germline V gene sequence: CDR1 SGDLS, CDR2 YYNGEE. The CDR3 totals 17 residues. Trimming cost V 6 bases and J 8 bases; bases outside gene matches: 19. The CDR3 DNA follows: TGTGCCAGCACCATAGGGGACAGGGGTCAGGTGGGATGGGGCTACACCTTC. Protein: CASTIGDRGQVGWGYTF.

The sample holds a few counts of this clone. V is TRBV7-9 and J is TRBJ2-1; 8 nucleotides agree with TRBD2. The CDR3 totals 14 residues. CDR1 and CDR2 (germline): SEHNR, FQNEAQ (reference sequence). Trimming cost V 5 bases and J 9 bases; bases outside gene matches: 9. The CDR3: CASSLYSGGREQFF. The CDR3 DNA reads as TGTGCCAGCAGCCTGTACTCGGGGGGGCGTGAGCAGTTCTTC. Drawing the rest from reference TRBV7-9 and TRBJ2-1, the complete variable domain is DTGVSQNPRHKITKRGQNVTFRCDPISEHNRLYWYRQTLGQGPEFLTYFQNEAQLEKSRLLSDRFSAERPKGSFSTLEIQRTEQGDSAMYLCASSLYSGGREQFFGPGTRLTVL.

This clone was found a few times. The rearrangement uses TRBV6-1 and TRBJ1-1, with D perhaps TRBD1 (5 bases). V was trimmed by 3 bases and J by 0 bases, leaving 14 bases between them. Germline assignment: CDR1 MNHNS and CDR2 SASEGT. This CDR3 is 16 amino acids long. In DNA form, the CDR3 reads TGTGCCAGCAGTGACCCATGGGGGAGGATGAACACTGAAGCTTTCTTT. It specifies CASSDPWGRMNTEAFF.

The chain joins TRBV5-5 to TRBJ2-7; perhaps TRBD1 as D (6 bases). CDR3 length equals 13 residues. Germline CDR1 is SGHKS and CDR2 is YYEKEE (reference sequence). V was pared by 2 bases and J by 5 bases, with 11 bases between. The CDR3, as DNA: TGTGCCAGCAGCTTATCCGAGGGGGACGAGCAGTACGTC. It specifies CASSLSEGDEQYV.

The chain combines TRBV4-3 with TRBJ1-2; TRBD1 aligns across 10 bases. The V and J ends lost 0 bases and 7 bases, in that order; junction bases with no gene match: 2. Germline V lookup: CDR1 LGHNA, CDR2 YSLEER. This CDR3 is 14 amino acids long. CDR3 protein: CASSQETGGFGYTF. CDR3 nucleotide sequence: TGCGCCAGCAGCCAAGAGACAGGGGGCTTTGGCTACACCTTC.

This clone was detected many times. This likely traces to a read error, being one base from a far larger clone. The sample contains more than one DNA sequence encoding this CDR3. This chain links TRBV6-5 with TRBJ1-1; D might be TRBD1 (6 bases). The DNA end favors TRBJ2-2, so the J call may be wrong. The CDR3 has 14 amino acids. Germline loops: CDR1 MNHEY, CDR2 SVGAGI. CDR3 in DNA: TGTGCCAGCAGTTTCCAGGGGCTCACAGGGGAGCTGTTTTTT. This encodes CASSFQGLTGELFF.

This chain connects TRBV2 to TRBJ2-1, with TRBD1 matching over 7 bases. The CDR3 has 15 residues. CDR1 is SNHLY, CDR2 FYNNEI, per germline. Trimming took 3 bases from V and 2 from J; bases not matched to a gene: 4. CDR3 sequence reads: CASSETGIPYNEQFF. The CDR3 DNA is TGTGCCAGCAGTGAGACAGGGATACCCTACAATGAGCAGTTCTTC.

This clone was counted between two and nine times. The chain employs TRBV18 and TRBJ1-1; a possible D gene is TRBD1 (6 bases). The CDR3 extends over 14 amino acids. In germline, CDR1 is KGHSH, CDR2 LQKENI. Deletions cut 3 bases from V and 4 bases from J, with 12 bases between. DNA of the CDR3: TGTGCCAGCTCACCTAGGGAAGGGGGCACTGAAGCTTTCTTT. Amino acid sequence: CASSPREGGTEAFF.

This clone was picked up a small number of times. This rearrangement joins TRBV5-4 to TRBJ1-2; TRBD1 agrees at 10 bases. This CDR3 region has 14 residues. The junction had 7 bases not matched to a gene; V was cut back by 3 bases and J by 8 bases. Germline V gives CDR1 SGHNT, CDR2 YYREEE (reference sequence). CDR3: CASSWGTGDRGYTF. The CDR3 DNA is TGTGCCAGCAGCTGGGGGACAGGGGATAGAGGCTACACCTTC.

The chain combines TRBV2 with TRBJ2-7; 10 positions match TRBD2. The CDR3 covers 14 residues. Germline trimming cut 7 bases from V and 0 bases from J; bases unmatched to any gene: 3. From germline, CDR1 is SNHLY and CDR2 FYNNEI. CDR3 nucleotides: TGTGCCAGCATCCTAGCGGGGGCCTCCTACGAGCAGTACTTC. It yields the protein CASILAGASYEQYF.

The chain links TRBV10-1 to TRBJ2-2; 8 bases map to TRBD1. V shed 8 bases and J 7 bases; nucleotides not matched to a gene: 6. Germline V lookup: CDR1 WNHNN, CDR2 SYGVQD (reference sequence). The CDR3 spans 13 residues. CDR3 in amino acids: CASSRGRGGELFF. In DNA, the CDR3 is TGCGCCAGCTCCAGGGGGCGAGGCGGGGAGCTGTTTTTT.

CDR3 nucleotides: TGTGCCAGCAGTTTAGCGGGTACTCCTTCAAACTATGGCTACACCTTC. Encoded protein: CASSLAGTPSNYGYTF. The chain carries TRBV28 and TRBJ1-2; no firm D call. There are 16 residues in the CDR3. V lost 2 bases to trimming and J lost 2 bases, with 15 bases between them. The germline gives CDR1 MDHEN, CDR2 SYDVKM.

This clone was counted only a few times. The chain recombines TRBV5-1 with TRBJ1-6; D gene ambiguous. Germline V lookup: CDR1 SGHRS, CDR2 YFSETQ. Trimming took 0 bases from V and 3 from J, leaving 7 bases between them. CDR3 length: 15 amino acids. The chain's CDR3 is CASSLETDYNSPLHF. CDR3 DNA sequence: TGCGCCAGCAGCTTGGAAACAGACTATAATTCACCCCTCCACTTT. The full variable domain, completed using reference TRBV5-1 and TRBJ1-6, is KAGVTQTPRYLIKTRGQQVTLSCSPISGHRSVSWYQQTPGQGLQFLFEYFSETQRNKGNFPGRFSGRQFSNSRSEMNVSTLELGDSALYLCASSLETDYNSPLHFGNGTRLTVT.

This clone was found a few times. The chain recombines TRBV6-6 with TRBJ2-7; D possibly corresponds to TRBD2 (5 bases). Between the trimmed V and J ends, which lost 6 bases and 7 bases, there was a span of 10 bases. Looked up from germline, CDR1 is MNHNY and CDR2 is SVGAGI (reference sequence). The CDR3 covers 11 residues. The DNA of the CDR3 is TGTGCCAGCAGCTCCCGGGGAGAGCAGTACTTC. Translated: CASSSRGEQYF.

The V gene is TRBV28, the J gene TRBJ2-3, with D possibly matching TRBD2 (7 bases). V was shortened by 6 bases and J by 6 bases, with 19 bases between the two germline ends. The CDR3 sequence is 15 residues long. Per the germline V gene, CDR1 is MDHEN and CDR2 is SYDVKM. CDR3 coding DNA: TGTGCCAGCAGCTCACCATGGGGGGGGCGGGATACGCAGTATTTT. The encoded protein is CASSSPWGGRDTQYF.

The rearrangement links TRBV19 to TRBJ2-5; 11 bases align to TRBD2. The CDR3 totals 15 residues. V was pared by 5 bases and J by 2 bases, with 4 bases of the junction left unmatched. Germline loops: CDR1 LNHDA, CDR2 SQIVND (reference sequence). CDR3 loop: CASSSGTSGQETQYF. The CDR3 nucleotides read TGTGCCAGTAGTTCCGGGACTAGCGGTCAAGAGACCCAGTACTTC.

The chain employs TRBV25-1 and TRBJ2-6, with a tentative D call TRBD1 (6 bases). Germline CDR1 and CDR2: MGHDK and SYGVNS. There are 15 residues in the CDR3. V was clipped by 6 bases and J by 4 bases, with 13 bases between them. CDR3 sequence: CASSQTGRGANVLTF. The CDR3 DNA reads TGTGCCAGCAGCCAAACAGGGCGCGGGGCCAACGTCCTGACTTTC.

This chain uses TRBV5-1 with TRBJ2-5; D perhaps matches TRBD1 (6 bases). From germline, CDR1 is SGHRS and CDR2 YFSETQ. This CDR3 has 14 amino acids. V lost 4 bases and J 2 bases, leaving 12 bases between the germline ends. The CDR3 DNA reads TGCGCCAGCAGCCTGGGGACATTTCAAGAGACCCAGTACTTC. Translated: CASSLGTFQETQYF. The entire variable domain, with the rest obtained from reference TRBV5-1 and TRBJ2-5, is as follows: KAGVTQTPRYLIKTRGQQVTLSCSPISGHRSVSWYQQTPGQGLQFLFEYFSETQRNKGNFPGRFSGRQFSNSRSEMNVSTLELGDSALYLCASSLGTFQETQYFGPGTRLLVL.

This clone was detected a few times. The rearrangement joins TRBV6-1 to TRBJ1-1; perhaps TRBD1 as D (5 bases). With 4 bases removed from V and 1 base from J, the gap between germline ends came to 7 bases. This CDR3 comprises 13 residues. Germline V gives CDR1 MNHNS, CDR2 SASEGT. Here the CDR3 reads CASSVTGNTEAFF. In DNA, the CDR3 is TGTGCCAGCAGTGTAACAGGGAACACTGAAGCTTTCTTT.

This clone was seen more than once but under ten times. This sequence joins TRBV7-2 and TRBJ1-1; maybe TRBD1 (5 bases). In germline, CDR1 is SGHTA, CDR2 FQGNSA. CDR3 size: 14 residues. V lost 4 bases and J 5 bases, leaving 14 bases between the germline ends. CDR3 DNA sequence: TGTGCCAGCAGCTCTCAACTGGGACTAACTGAAGCTTTCTTT. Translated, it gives CASSSQLGLTEAFF.